This is a list of T cell receptor beta chains from one sample in a study of regulatory T cells in long-lasting Graves disease. TCRdb analysed the multiplex PCR reads with MiXCR anew, one entry per CDR3 protein. The table lists 250,000 to 300,000 distinct CDR3 sequences, 15% to 20% of them singletons. This sample was also put to use in a study of T cells in Graves' hyperthyroidism and ophthalmopathy.

Here the sequenced sample was peripheral blood mononuclear cells (PBMCs), taken at new diagnosis, from a patient treated with antithyroid drugs. The source is a young woman with Graves disease. Each CDR3 is given with its conserved first and last residue. A D gene is named only where the DNA matches it firmly. Clone size, where shown, is once, few, many, or a class for clones that have expanded.

V: TRBV7-2; J: TRBJ2-3; size: many; D: TRBD2; CDR3: CASSSRRAGTSDRDTQYF; DNA: TGTGCCAGCAGCTCCCGGAGAGCCGGGACTAGCGATCGAGATACGCAGTATTTT
V: TRBV6-1; J: TRBJ2-7; size: many; D: -; CDR3: CASSEASGSLYEQYF; DNA: TGTGCCAGCAGTGAAGCGTCGGGCAGTCTCTACGAGCAGTACTTC
V: TRBV20-1; J: TRBJ1-2; size: -; D: -; CDR3: CSASWRDGYTF; DNA: TGCAGTGCTAGTTGGCGAGATGGCTACACCTTC
V: TRBV10-1; J: TRBJ1-2; size: many; D: TRBD1; CDR3: CASSVKPDRPMDGYTF; DNA: TGCGCCAGCAGTGTTAAACCGGACAGGCCGATGGATGGCTACACCTTC
V: TRBV6-1; J: TRBJ1-2; size: many; D: -; CDR3: CASSAPDGYTF; DNA: TGTGCCAGCAGTGCCCCGGATGGCTACACCTTC
V: TRBV20-1; J: TRBJ2-5; size: many; D: -; CDR3: CSASAGPAWTQYF; DNA: TGCAGTGCTAGCGCGGGCCCTGCCTGGACCCAGTACTTC
V: TRBV27; J: TRBJ1-5; size: few; D: -; CDR3: CASSLPEGVQPQHF; DNA: TGTGCCAGCAGTTTACCCGAGGGGGTTCAGCCCCAGCATTTT
V: TRBV5-1; J: TRBJ2-1; size: many; D: -; CDR3: CASSPQGPYNEQFF; DNA: TGCGCCAGCAGTCCACAGGGTCCCTACAATGAGCAGTTCTTC
V: TRBV7-9; J: TRBJ2-7; size: -; D: TRBD2; CDR3: CASSLGLAGPRTYEQYF; DNA: TGTGCCAGCAGCTTAGGACTAGCGGGCCCTCGAACCTACGAGCAGTACTTC
V: TRBV7-8; J: TRBJ2-7; size: many; D: TRBD2; CDR3: CASSLHGGVNSYEQYF; DNA: TGTGCCAGCAGCCTACACGGGGGGGTAAACTCCTACGAGCAGTACTTC
V: TRBV5-6; J: TRBJ2-1; size: few; D: -; CDR3: CASSSLGGAFSYNEQFF; DNA: TGTGCCAGCAGCTCCCTGGGGGGTGCCTTTTCCTACAATGAGCAGTTCTTC
V: TRBV7-9; J: TRBJ1-3; size: once; D: -; CDR3: CASRSTGPGNTIYF; DNA: TGTGCCAGCCGATCGACGGGGCCGGGAAACACCATATATTTT
V: TRBV20-1; J: TRBJ2-7; size: many; D: -; CDR3: CSARRTVYEQYF; DNA: TGCAGTGCTAGAAGGACAGTCTACGAGCAGTACTTC
V: TRBV2; J: TRBJ1-4; size: many; D: TRBD1; CDR3: CASSEKTGGEKLFF; DNA: TGTGCCAGCAGTGAAAAGACAGGGGGGGAAAAACTGTTTTTT
V: TRBV7-2; J: TRBJ2-2; size: many; D: -; CDR3: CASIYGNTGELFF; DNA: TGTGCCAGCATCTATGGGAACACCGGGGAGCTGTTTTTT
V: TRBV12-3/TRBV12-4; J: TRBJ2-3; size: many; D: TRBD2; CDR3: CASSTAGGSTDTQYF; DNA: TGTGCCAGCTCAACAGCGGGGGGAAGCACAGATACGCAGTATTTT